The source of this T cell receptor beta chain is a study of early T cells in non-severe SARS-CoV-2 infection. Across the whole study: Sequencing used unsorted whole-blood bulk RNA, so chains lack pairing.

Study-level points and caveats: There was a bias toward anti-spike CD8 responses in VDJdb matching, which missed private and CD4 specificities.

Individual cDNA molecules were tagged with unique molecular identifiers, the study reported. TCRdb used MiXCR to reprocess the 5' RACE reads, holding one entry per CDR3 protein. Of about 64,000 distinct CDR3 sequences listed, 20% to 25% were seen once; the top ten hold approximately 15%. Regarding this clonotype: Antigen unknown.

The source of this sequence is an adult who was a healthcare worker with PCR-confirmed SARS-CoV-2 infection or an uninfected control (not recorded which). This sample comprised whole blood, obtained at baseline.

The CDR3 loop reads CASSSQGARTDTQYF. The CDR3 DNA is TGCGCCAGCAGCTCGCAGGGGGCAAGGACAGATACGCAGTATTTT. The chain combines TRBV5-1 with TRBJ2-3, with 8 bases lining up with TRBD1. Germline V gene sequence: CDR1 SGHRS, CDR2 YFSETQ. The CDR3 runs to 15 residues. J lost 3 bases, V lost 3 bases, and 6 bases had no gene match.